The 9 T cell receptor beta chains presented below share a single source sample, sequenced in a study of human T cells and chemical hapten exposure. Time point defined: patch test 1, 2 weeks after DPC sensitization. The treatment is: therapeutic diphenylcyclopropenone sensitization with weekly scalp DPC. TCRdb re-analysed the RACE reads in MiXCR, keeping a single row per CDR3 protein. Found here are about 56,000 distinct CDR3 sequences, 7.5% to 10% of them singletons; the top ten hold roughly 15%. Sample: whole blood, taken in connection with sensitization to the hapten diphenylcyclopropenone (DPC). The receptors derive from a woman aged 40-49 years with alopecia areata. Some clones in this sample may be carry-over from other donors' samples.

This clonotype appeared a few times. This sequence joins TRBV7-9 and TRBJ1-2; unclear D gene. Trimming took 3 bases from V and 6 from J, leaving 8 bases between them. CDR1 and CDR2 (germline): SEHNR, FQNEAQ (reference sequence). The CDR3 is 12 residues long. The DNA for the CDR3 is TGTGCCAGCAGCTTTGATGAGCATGGCTACACCTTC. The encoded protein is CASSFDEHGYTF.

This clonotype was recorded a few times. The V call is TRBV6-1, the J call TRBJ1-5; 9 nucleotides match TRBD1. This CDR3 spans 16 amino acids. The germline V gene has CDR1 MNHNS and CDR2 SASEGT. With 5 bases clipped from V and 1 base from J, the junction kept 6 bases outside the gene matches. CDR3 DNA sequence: TGTGCCAGCAGTAGAACCGGGACAGGGAGCAATCAGCCCCAGCATTTT. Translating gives CASSRTGTGSNQPQHF.

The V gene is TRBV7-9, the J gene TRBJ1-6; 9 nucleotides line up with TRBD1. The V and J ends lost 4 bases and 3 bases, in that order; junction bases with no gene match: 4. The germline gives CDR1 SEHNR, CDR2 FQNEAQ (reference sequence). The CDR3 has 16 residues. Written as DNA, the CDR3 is TGTGCCAGCAGCTCTGGACAGGGGTTCTATAATTCACCCCTCCACTTT. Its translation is CASSSGQGFYNSPLHF.

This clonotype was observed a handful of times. CDR3 DNA sequence: TGTGCCAGCACCCACACCGGGAGCCCGAACACCGGGGAGCTGTTTTTT. This gives the protein CASTHTGSPNTGELFF. This chain joins TRBV9 and TRBJ2-2; the D gene is possibly TRBD2 (6 bases). V was clipped by 6 bases and J by 0 bases, with 15 bases between them. Germline CDR1 SGDLS, CDR2 YYNGEE. The CDR3 runs to 16 residues.

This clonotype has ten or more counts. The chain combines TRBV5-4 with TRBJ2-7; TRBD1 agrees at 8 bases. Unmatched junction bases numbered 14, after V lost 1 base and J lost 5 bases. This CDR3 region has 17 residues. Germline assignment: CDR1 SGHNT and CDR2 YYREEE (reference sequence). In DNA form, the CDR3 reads TGTGCCAGCAGCTTGAAGTCACCACAGGGGGATTTGAACGAGCAGTACTTC. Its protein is CASSLKSPQGDLNEQYF. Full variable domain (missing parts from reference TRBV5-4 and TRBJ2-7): ETGVTQSPTHLIKTRGQQVTLRCSSQSGHNTVSWYQQALGQGPQFIFQYYREEENGRGNFPPRFSGLQFPNYSSELNVNALELDDSALYLCASSLKSPQGDLNEQYFGPGTRLTVT.

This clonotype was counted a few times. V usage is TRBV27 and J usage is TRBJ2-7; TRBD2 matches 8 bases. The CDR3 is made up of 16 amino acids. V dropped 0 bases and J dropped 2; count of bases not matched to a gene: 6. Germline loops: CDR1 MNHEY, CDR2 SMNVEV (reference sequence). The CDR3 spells CASSLSGGGTTYEQYF. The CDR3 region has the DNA TGTGCCAGCAGTTTATCAGGCGGGGGGACCACCTACGAGCAGTACTTC.

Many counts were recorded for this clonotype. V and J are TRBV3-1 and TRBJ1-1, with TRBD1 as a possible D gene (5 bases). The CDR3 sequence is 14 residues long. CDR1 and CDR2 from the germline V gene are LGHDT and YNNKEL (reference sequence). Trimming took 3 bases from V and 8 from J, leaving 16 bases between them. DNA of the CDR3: TGTGCCAGCAGCCAGGGAATGGGACCTTCCGAAGCTTTCTTT. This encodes CASSQGMGPSEAFF.

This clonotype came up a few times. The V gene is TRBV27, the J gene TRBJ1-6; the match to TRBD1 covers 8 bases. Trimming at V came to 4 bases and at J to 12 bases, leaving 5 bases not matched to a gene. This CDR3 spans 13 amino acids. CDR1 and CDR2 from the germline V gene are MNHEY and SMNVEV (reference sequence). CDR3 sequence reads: CASSSRTGLPLHF. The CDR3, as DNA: TGTGCCAGCAGTTCACGGACAGGGCTACCCCTCCACTTT.

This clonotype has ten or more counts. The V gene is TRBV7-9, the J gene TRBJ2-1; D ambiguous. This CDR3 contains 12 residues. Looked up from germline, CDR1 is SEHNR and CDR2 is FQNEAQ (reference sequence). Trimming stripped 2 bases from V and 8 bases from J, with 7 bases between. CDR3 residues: CASSLFGYEQFF. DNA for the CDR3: TGTGCCAGCAGCTTATTTGGCTATGAGCAGTTCTTC.